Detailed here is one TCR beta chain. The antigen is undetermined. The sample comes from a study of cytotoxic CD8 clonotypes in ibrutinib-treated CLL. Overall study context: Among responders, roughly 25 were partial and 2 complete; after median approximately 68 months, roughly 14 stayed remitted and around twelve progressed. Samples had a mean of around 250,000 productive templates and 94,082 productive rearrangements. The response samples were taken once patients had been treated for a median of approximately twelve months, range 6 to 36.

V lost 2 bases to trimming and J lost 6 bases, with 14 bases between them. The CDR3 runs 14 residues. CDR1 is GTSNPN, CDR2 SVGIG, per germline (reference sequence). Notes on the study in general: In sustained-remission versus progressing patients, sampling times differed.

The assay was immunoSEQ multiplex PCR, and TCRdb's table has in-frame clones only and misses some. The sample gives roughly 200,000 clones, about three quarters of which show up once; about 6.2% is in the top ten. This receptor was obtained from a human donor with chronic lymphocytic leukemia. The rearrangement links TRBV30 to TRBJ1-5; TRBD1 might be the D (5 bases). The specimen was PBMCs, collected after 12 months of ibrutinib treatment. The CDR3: CAWSSQGSGQPQHF. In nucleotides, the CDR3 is TGTGCCTGGAGTAGTCAGGGAAGCGGTCAGCCCCAGCATTTT.